The rows below give T cell receptor beta chains drawn from one sample of a study of CD8 T cells in Susac syndrome. TCRdb processed the immunoSEQ multiplex PCR reads anew with MiXCR; each CDR3 protein has one entry. Of approximately 190,000 distinct CDR3 sequences listed, approximately 93% are singletons. Sequencing used CD4+ T cells from PBMCs. All receptors come from a human donor in good health. Both conserved end residues are trimmed from each CDR3. A D gene is named only where the DNA matches it firmly.

v_call	j_call	d_call	cdr3_aa
TRBV5-1	TRBJ2-2	NA	ASSLGLGAAGELF
TRBV6-5	TRBJ2-3	NA	ASSYRGLAGTDTQY
TRBV5-5	TRBJ2-4	NA	ASEDSPQGIENIQY
TRBV7-2	TRBJ2-5	NA	ASSLLWAQKTQY
TRBV7-9	TRBJ1-2	NA	ASSLALAGGSYGYT
TRBV19	TRBJ1-1	NA	ASSISPVGTEAF
TRBV30	TRBJ2-3	NA	AWSGRGDTQY
TRBV11-1	TRBJ1-6	NA	ASRLGRPGGSPLH
TRBV30	TRBJ1-3	NA	AWGRGGTLGNTIY
TRBV28	TRBJ1-1	NA	ASTGSGRASEAF
TRBV4-2	TRBJ2-1	NA	ASSRPHHYEQF
TRBV3-1	TRBJ1-3	NA	ASSQVRELSGNTIY
TRBV12-3/TRBV12-4	TRBJ1-2	NA	AILRRDWRYT
TRBV7-3	TRBJ2-5	TRBD2	ASSSPGLGGEETQY
TRBV12-3/TRBV12-4	TRBJ2-5	TRBD1	ASRFTGVQETQY
TRBV7-2	TRBJ1-1	TRBD1	ASSFVSGQGTAEAF
TRBV5-1	TRBJ2-6	NA	ASSWTDSGANVLT
TRBV2	TRBJ2-5	TRBD2	ASGVAGGPSDQY
TRBV2	TRBJ1-1	NA	ASRGTRDTEAF
TRBV5-1	TRBJ1-4	NA	ASSSNPGIGHEKLF
TRBV6-6	TRBJ2-1	TRBD2	ASSYQRGGREQF
TRBV29-1	TRBJ2-2	NA	SVGTLAGIKNTGELF
TRBV7-8	TRBJ1-2	NA	ASSLDGQIPYGYT
TRBV3-1	TRBJ2-3	NA	ASSLRTGNTDTQY
TRBV20-1	TRBJ1-5	NA	SVCMNSNQPQH
TRBV6-1	TRBJ2-3	TRBD2	ASSRTSGASTDTQY
TRBV20-1	TRBJ2-3	NA	SATGLGTDTQY
TRBV2	TRBJ2-2	TRBD1	ASKATGNAGELF
TRBV6-6	TRBJ1-2	TRBD1	ASSYPGGGGADYT
TRBV12-3/TRBV12-4	TRBJ1-2	TRBD1	ASSANRGRNGYT
TRBV7-2	TRBJ2-7	TRBD2	ASSLGAGGSHEQY
TRBV7-9	TRBJ1-3	NA	ASSLAARTGNTIY
TRBV29-1	TRBJ1-2	TRBD1	GTGQTNYGYT
TRBV29-1	TRBJ1-2	NA	SVETGLSGYT
TRBV29-1	TRBJ2-2	NA	SADKNTGELF
TRBV12-3/TRBV12-4	TRBJ1-1	NA	ASRRRMALGQPNTEAF
TRBV18	TRBJ2-2	TRBD1	ASSPGTGDTGELF
TRBV12-3/TRBV12-4	TRBJ1-5	TRBD1	ASSRTGDLDQPQH
TRBV15	TRBJ2-2	TRBD1	ATSSGTANTGELF
TRBV7-2	TRBJ2-2	NA	ASSLIPFTGELF
TRBV28	TRBJ2-5	TRBD2	ASSLPSGGAETQY
TRBV5-4	TRBJ1-1	NA	ASRLITRGTEAF
TRBV19	TRBJ1-1	NA	ASSMGVGTEAF
TRBV5-6	TRBJ2-3	NA	ASSLTGVDTQY
TRBV18	TRBJ1-6	TRBD1	ASSPATGGSSPLH
TRBV6-2/TRBV6-3	TRBJ2-1	TRBD2	ASSYPRGGYNEQF
TRBV28	TRBJ1-2	TRBD1	ASSGRQGEAGYGYT
TRBV27	TRBJ1-1	TRBD1	ASSLSRGQAEAF